The 20 T cell receptor beta chains below all came from one sample that was sequenced in a study of T cell responses to AZD1222 COVID-19 vaccine. The protocol was immunoSEQ multiplex PCR, while the TCRdb copy is restricted to in-frame clones and leaves out a portion. The profile shows nearly 90,000 clones, roughly 87% of them singletons. The sequencing used peripheral blood, collected on day 0 of AZD1222 vaccination. Receptor source: an adult in good health.

The V gene is TRBV5-1, the J gene TRBJ1-3, with a tentative D call TRBD1 (5 bases). The germline CDR1 and CDR2 sequences are SGHRS and YFSETQ. The CDR3 spans 15 residues. V was clipped by 0 bases and J by 4 bases, with 11 bases between them. The DNA for the CDR3 is TGCGCCAGCAGCTTGGCTGGGGGGTACGGAAACACCATATATTTT. This translates into CASSLAGGYGNTIYF.

CDR3 sequence: CASRNTGELFF. The CDR3 DNA is TGTGCCAGCAGAAACACCGGGGAGCTGTTTTTT. V usage is TRBV9 and J usage is TRBJ2-2; D unclear. Germline lookup yields CDR1 SGDLS and CDR2 YYNGEE. CDR3 length: 11 residues. V was clipped by 5 bases and J by 2 bases, with 1 base between them.

The rearrangement links TRBV6-5 to TRBJ1-5, with a tentative D call TRBD1 (5 bases). The CDR3 consists of 15 residues. Per germline, CDR1 MNHEY and CDR2 SVGAGI. Trimming shortened V by 6 bases and J by 0 bases, and 12 bases separated the two germline ends. In DNA form, the CDR3 reads TGTGCCAGCAGCCCCGGGACGGCTAGCAATCAGCCCCAGCATTTT. Residues: CASSPGTASNQPQHF.

The gene calls are TRBV27 and TRBJ2-7, with unresolved D. The CDR3 sequence is 13 residues long. Looked up from germline, CDR1 is MNHEY and CDR2 is SMNVEV (reference sequence). The germline V and J ends were trimmed by 5 bases and 3 bases, with 11 bases remaining between them. The CDR3 region is CASSPLTYYEQYF. The CDR3 DNA sequence: TGTGCCAGCAGTCCTCTGACTTACTACGAGCAGTACTTC.

The chain recombines TRBV18 with TRBJ2-4; 8 bases are a match to TRBD2. The J segment lost 8 bases and the V segment lost 5 bases, leaving 8 bases of the junction unmatched. This CDR3 is 14 amino acids long. The germline V gene has CDR1 KGHSH and CDR2 LQKENI. CDR3 residues: CASSTGLAADIQYF. The CDR3, as DNA: TGTGCCAGCTCAACCGGACTAGCAGCGGACATTCAGTACTTC. The variable domain in full, completed from reference TRBV18 and TRBJ2-4, reads NAGVMQNPRHLVRRRGQEARLRCSPMKGHSHVYWYRQLPEEGLKFMVYLQKENIIDESGMPKERFSAEFPKEGPSILRIQQVVRGDSAAYFCASSTGLAADIQYFGAGTRLSVL.

This sequence joins TRBV28 and TRBJ1-1; D unresolved. The V gene lost 5 bases and the J gene lost 1 base, with 11 bases spanning the gap. Germline-derived CDR1 and CDR2 are MDHEN and SYDVKM. The CDR3 covers 14 residues. In nucleotides, the CDR3 is TGTGCCAGCAGTCCGCAAAGTGGGAACACTGAAGCTTTCTTT. Its protein product is CASSPQSGNTEAFF.

This clone was seen once. This sequence joins TRBV29-1 and TRBJ2-7; D gene uncertain. The CDR3 is 12 amino acids. The V and J ends lost 4 bases and 2 bases respectively, with 9 bases between them. Germline V lookup: CDR1 SQVTM, CDR2 ANQGSEA. This chain's CDR3 is CSVAVTTYEQYF. The CDR3 region has the DNA TGCAGCGTTGCTGTCACAACCTACGAGCAGTACTTC.

The chain is built from TRBV28 and TRBJ1-2, with D perhaps matching TRBD1 (6 bases). Germline CDR1 MDHEN, CDR2 SYDVKM. CDR3 size: 14 residues. The V and J ends lost 8 bases and 2 bases respectively, with 15 bases between them. Written as DNA, the CDR3 is TGTGCCAGCCGGCGGGGGGGGCCGAACTATGGCTACACCTTC. Translation: CASRRGGPNYGYTF.

The chain is built from TRBV18 and TRBJ2-1; TRBD2 matches 10 bases. Germline lookup yields CDR1 KGHSH and CDR2 LQKENI. The J segment lost 5 bases and the V segment lost 2 bases, leaving 3 bases of the junction unmatched. The CDR3 covers 15 residues. The CDR3 is CASSPLAGGNNEQFF. The CDR3 region has the DNA TGTGCCAGCTCACCATTAGCGGGGGGAAACAATGAGCAGTTCTTC.

The chain recombines TRBV23-1 with TRBJ1-2, with unresolved D. TRBV23-1 is an ORF; its function is uncertain. The CDR3 sequence is 14 residues long. Trimming took off 0 bases at V and 4 bases at J, with 9 bases between the two ends. The CDR3 loop reads CASSQSGQVYGYTF. As DNA, the CDR3 is TGCGCCAGCAGTCAATCGGGCCAGGTCTATGGCTACACCTTC.

This clone was seen a few times. V is TRBV7-9 and J is TRBJ1-2; D is unclear. Germline lookup yields CDR1 SEHNR and CDR2 FQNEAQ (reference sequence). The V and J ends lost 1 base and 0 bases respectively, with 3 bases between them. The CDR3 is 13 amino acids. The CDR3 spells CASSLDTNYGYTF. CDR3 coding DNA: TGTGCCAGCAGCTTAGACACTAACTATGGCTACACCTTC.

This rearrangement joins TRBV7-9 to TRBJ2-7; TRBD2 is a possible D gene (5 bases). The V gene lost 4 bases and the J gene lost 2 bases, with 15 bases spanning the gap. This CDR3 has 15 residues. Germline V gene lookup returns CDR1 SEHNR and CDR2 FQNEAQ (reference sequence). The CDR3 region has the DNA TGTGCCAGCAGCTATCTAGCTGGGAAGCCCTACGAGCAGTACTTC. The encoded protein is CASSYLAGKPYEQYF.

The rearrangement uses TRBV5-6 and TRBJ2-2, with TRBD1 as a possible D gene (6 bases). In germline, CDR1 is SGHDT, CDR2 YYEEEE. V was shortened by 6 bases and J by 2 bases, with 17 bases between the two germline ends. The CDR3 runs to 16 residues. As DNA, the CDR3 is TGTGCCAGCAAGAAATTGGACAGTATCAACACCGGGGAGCTGTTTTTT. Protein: CASKKLDSINTGELFF.

The chain has TRBV5-4 and TRBJ1-2, with unresolved D. The germline V and J ends were trimmed by 0 bases and 2 bases, with 11 bases remaining between them. The CDR3 contains 15 residues. Germline CDR1 SGHNT, CDR2 YYREEE (reference sequence). The CDR3 DNA is TGTGCCAGCAGCTTGGTGGTAGGAGACAACTATGGCTACACCTTC. It codes for CASSLVVGDNYGYTF.

V gene TRBV20-1 combines with J gene TRBJ2-7; 7 bases agree with TRBD1. The V gene end was trimmed by 3 bases and the J gene end by 2 bases; junction bases not matched to a gene: 13. The CDR3 has 16 amino acids. CDR1 and CDR2 from the germline V gene are DFQATT and SNEGSKA (reference sequence). As DNA, the CDR3 is TGCAGTGCTAGTGGGGGTTGGACAGGATCGCCCTACGAGCAGTACTTC. It translates to CSASGGWTGSPYEQYF.

This clone was seen a few times. This CDR3 is CASSPTGTYEQYF. Here the CDR3 DNA reads TGTGCCAGCAGTCCAACAGGCACCTACGAGCAGTACTTC. This chain connects TRBV12-3 or TRBV12-4 to TRBJ2-7, with a tentative D call TRBD1 (5 bases). This CDR3 region has 13 residues. With 5 bases removed from V and 2 bases from J, the gap between germline ends came to 10 bases.

The rearrangement uses TRBV15 and TRBJ2-3; 10 bases align to TRBD2. This CDR3 comprises 16 residues. Germline V lookup: CDR1 LNHNV, CDR2 YYDKDF (reference sequence). The V and J ends lost 1 base and 2 bases, in that order; junction bases with no gene match: 3. The CDR3 spells CATSRAAGGFTDTQYF. The CDR3 DNA sequence: TGTGCCACCAGCAGAGCAGCGGGAGGGTTCACAGATACGCAGTATTTT.

The chain joins TRBV14 to TRBJ1-2; D unclear. The CDR3 runs 13 residues. V dropped 3 bases and J dropped 4 bases, with 9 bases sitting between them. The V gene's germline CDR1 is SGHDN and CDR2 FVKESK. The DNA for the CDR3 is TGTGCCAGCAGCCAGGGTCATTCCTATGGCTACACCTTC. It yields the protein CASSQGHSYGYTF.

The V gene is TRBV5-5, the J gene TRBJ1-4; TRBD1 aligns across 9 bases. The CDR3 covers 16 residues. In germline, CDR1 is SGHKS, CDR2 YYEKEE (reference sequence). V shed 5 bases and J 8 bases; nucleotides not matched to a gene: 13. CDR3 in amino acids: CASSLSPGQGYEKLFF. The CDR3 nucleotides read TGTGCCAGCAGTTTATCCCCGGGACAGGGATACGAAAAACTGTTTTTT.

For the CDR3, the DNA is TGTGCCAGCAGTGTCGGACAGGATAATTCACCCCTCCACTTT. It translates to CASSVGQDNSPLHF. The chain employs TRBV2 and TRBJ1-6; TRBD1 matches at 7 bases. This CDR3 has 14 amino acids. Germline V CDR1 and CDR2: SNHLY, FYNNEI. Losses at the gene ends were 4 bases for V and 5 bases for J; bases not matched to a gene: 2.